The 14 T cell receptor beta chains below were found in one sample sequenced in a study of blood T cell repertoires in COVID-19. Clones were read by immunoSEQ multiplex PCR, and TCRdb kept only the in-frame ones, dropping some. Of about 26,000 clones listed, around nine tenths are singletons. Sequenced sample: peripheral blood. The receptors come from a human donor in a cohort sampled during active COVID-19. The donor label of this sample is uncertain.

This clone was counted once. V usage is TRBV5-1 and J usage is TRBJ2-7; 10 bases agree with TRBD1. Trimming cost V 0 bases and J 1 base; bases outside gene matches: 4. Germline V gene sequence: CDR1 SGHRS, CDR2 YFSETQ. The CDR3 has 16 residues. The CDR3 sequence is CASSLAGQGVSYEQYF. CDR3 coding DNA: TGCGCCAGCAGCTTGGCCGGACAGGGGGTATCCTACGAGCAGTACTTC.

This clone was detected only once. This chain connects TRBV27 to TRBJ2-1; D might be TRBD2 (6 bases). The CDR3 consists of 14 residues. CDR1 is MNHEY and CDR2 is SMNVEV in the germline V gene (reference sequence). Trimming cost V 2 bases and J 4 bases, with 9 bases left between them. This CDR3 is CASSLEGTYNEQFF. The CDR3 DNA is TGTGCCAGCAGTTTAGAGGGGACTTACAATGAGCAGTTCTTC.

The V and J genes are TRBV3-1 (or the pseudogene TRBV3-2) and TRBJ2-5, with TRBD1 as a possible D gene (5 bases). In germline, CDR1 is LGHDT, CDR2 YNNKEL (reference sequence). The length of the CDR3 is 14 residues. V gave up 0 bases and J gave up 6 bases, with 11 bases separating them. The CDR3 here is CASSQDLAGKTQYF. The DNA for the CDR3 is TGTGCCAGCAGCCAAGATCTTGCAGGGAAGACCCAGTACTTC.

This sequence joins TRBV9 and TRBJ1-2; 9 bases map to TRBD1. The length of the CDR3 is 15 residues. J lost 4 bases, V lost 3 bases, and 7 bases had no gene match. The V gene's germline CDR1 is SGDLS and CDR2 YYNGEE. CDR3 region: CASSGGTGGGYGYTF. CDR3 nucleotides: TGTGCCAGCAGCGGTGGTACAGGGGGCGGCTATGGCTACACCTTC.

The J gene is TRBJ2-7, the V gene TRBV5-1, with 7 bases that match TRBD1. The CDR3 sequence is 16 residues long. The V gene's germline CDR1 is SGHRS and CDR2 YFSETQ. The trim removed 4 bases at V and 7 bases at J, leaving 17 bases unmatched. Here the CDR3 DNA reads TGCGCCAGCAGCACCGACCCGGGACAGATACTACGAGAGCAGTACTTC. It codes for CASSTDPGQILREQYF. Full variable domain (rest looked up from reference TRBV5-1 and TRBJ2-7): KAGVTQTPRYLIKTRGQQVTLSCSPISGHRSVSWYQQTPGQGLQFLFEYFSETQRNKGNFPGRFSGRQFSNSRSEMNVSTLELGDSALYLCASSTDPGQILREQYFGPGTRLTVT.

The rearrangement joins TRBV20-1 to TRBJ2-5; TRBD2 matches at 11 bases. Looked up from germline, CDR1 is DFQATT and CDR2 is SNEGSKA (reference sequence). V was pared by 3 bases and J by 5 bases, with 5 bases of the junction left unmatched. The CDR3 has 14 residues. The CDR3 DNA reads as TGCAGTGCTAGTCGGCTAGCGGGGGGCGAGACCCAGTACTTC. Its translation is CSASRLAGGETQYF.

The chain links TRBV7-6 to TRBJ2-1, with 12 bases matching TRBD2. This CDR3 has 16 amino acids. The trim removed 5 bases at V and 5 bases at J, leaving 7 bases unmatched. The V gene's germline CDR1 is SGHVS and CDR2 FNYEAQ. Here the CDR3 DNA reads TGTGCCAGCAGCAAAGCACCTAGCGGGGGGGACAATGAGCAGTTCTTC. It codes for CASSKAPSGGDNEQFF.

The chain combines TRBV11-3 with TRBJ2-1; tentative D call: TRBD2 (5 bases). Deletions cut 5 bases from V and 0 bases from J, with 8 bases between. The CDR3 sequence is 14 residues long. CDR1 is SGHNT and CDR2 is YENEEA in the germline V gene. The CDR3 nucleotides are TGTGCCAGCAGCGGACTTGGCTCCTACAATGAGCAGTTCTTC. It encodes CASSGLGSYNEQFF.

The V call is TRBV11-3, the J call TRBJ2-1; a possible D gene is TRBD1 (5 bases). The CDR3 contains 14 residues. Trimming removed 5 bases from V and 7 bases from J, with 15 bases in between. Germline lookup yields CDR1 SGHNT and CDR2 YENEEA. The CDR3 loop reads CASSLNSAGNEQFF. The DNA for the CDR3 is TGTGCCAGCAGCCTGAACTCTGCAGGGAATGAGCAGTTCTTC.

The CDR3, as DNA: TGTGCCAGCAGCGTAGATCGGGGGGCTAAAGAGACCCAGTACTTC. Translating gives CASSVDRGAKETQYF. This chain uses TRBV9 with TRBJ2-5; perhaps TRBD2 as D (7 bases). The CDR3 covers 15 residues. V was shortened by 0 bases and J by 3 bases, with 12 bases between the two germline ends. The V gene's germline CDR1 is SGDLS and CDR2 YYNGEE. The full variable domain, completed using reference TRBV9 and TRBJ2-5, is DSGVTQTPKHLITATGQRVTLRCSPRSGDLSVYWYQQSLDQGLQFLIQYYNGEERAKGNILERFSAQQFPDLHSELNLSSLELGDSALYFCASSVDRGAKETQYFGPGTRLLVL.

A few counts support this clone. Here the CDR3 DNA reads TGTGCCAGCAGCCTCGGGGGGGCTGGCACAGATACGCAGTATTTT. This encodes CASSLGGAGTDTQYF. J is TRBJ2-3 and V is TRBV3-1 (or the pseudogene TRBV3-2); 8 bases align to TRBD2. The CDR3 extends over 15 amino acids. The ends lost 4 bases at V and 1 base at J; junction bases unmatched: 4. From germline, CDR1 is LGHDT and CDR2 YNNKEL (reference sequence).

The J gene is TRBJ1-2, the V gene TRBV5-1; TRBD1 matches 11 bases. This CDR3 has 15 residues. The V and J ends lost 2 bases and 3 bases, in that order; junction bases with no gene match: 3. Looked up from germline, CDR1 is SGHRS and CDR2 is YFSETQ. The CDR3 bases are TGCGCCAGCAGCTTATCGGGACAGGGGGACTATGGCTACACCTTC. This translates into CASSLSGQGDYGYTF. Together with reference TRBV5-1 and TRBJ1-2, the CDR3 gives the full variable domain: KAGVTQTPRYLIKTRGQQVTLSCSPISGHRSVSWYQQTPGQGLQFLFEYFSETQRNKGNFPGRFSGRQFSNSRSEMNVSTLELGDSALYLCASSLSGQGDYGYTFGSGTRLTVV.

The chain joins TRBV5-4 to TRBJ2-2; 9 nucleotides line up with TRBD1. V was pared by 4 bases and J by 0 bases, with 7 bases of the junction left unmatched. CDR1 is SGHNT, CDR2 YYREEE, per germline (reference sequence). This CDR3 has 17 amino acids. The CDR3 nucleotides are TGTGCCAGCAGCCCGGACAGGGGTCTAACGAACACCGGGGAGCTGTTTTTT. The encoded protein is CASSPDRGLTNTGELFF.

The chain has TRBV27 and TRBJ2-1, with a possible D match to TRBD2 (7 bases). The germline CDR1 and CDR2 sequences are MNHEY and SMNVEV (reference sequence). This CDR3 has 14 residues. The germline V and J ends were trimmed by 3 bases and 4 bases, with 10 bases remaining between them. The CDR3 sequence: CASSFRGAYNEQFF. The CDR3 DNA is TGTGCCAGCAGTTTTCGGGGGGCTTACAATGAGCAGTTCTTC.